Below, one TCR beta chain is given with its context. Its antigen is unidentified. This sample is part of a study of metastatic and nonmetastatic thyroid tumors. The wider study: Repertoires were compared across blood and tumor or nodule tissue from malignant and benign thyroid patients. Whole-study findings and limits: For both blood and tumor, malignant thyroid tumors reportedly showed significantly higher TCR beta diversity than benign nodules did.

In the original processing: Built for papillary thyroid cancer, a distant-metastasis classifier drew on CDR3 differences across clinicopathological groups. TCRdb re-analyzed the PCR reads through MiXCR. These V and J calls are TCRdb output, not the study's own analysis. The sample includes around 34,000 clones, about a fifth of them seen just once. Each patient went into thyroid surgery without having received any treatment. The CDR3 sequence is 16 residues long. V dropped 3 bases and J dropped 0; count of bases not matched to a gene: 2. Looked up from germline, CDR1 is KGHDR and CDR2 is SFDVKD. Source material: tumor tissue. The clonotype originates from a male donor with papillary thyroid cancer or a benign thyroid nodule (not recorded which). Some clones in this sample may be carry-over from other donors' samples. The genes are TRBV24-1 and TRBJ2-1, with 9 bases that match TRBD1. CDR3 DNA: TGTGCCACCAGTGATACAGGGGGCTTCTCCTACAATGAGCAGTTCTTC. It translates to CATSDTGGFSYNEQFF.